This T cell receptor beta chain was obtained from a study of T cell changes during pregnancy in multiple sclerosis. Germline V gives CDR1 SGHKS, CDR2 YYEKEE (reference sequence). Trimming took 4 bases from V and 5 from J; bases not matched to a gene: 9. This CDR3 is 15 amino acids long. Assay used: immunoSEQ multiplex PCR; TCRdb lists only in-frame clones, some missing. The repertoire holds 35,000 or so clones, with roughly 93% as singletons. The chain has TRBV5-5 and TRBJ2-5; TRBD1 matches at 9 bases. This material consisted of CD4+ T cells from peripheral blood mononuclear cells, taken in the first trimester of pregnancy. The sequence was obtained from a female donor with multiple sclerosis, enrolled in a pregnancy study. The CDR3 loop reads CASSLGQGKVETQYF. CDR3 nucleotide sequence: TGTGCCAGCAGCCTAGGACAGGGGAAGGTTGAGACCCAGTACTTC.